In its sample, the clone carrying this TCR beta chain was seen a few times. One end of the junction is discordant with germline, which a read error may explain. This sample also contains other DNA sequences that code for the same CDR3. Germline CDR1 and CDR2: SGHNT and YYREEE (reference sequence). The CDR3 sequence is 16 residues long. These data come from a study of glioma-infiltrating T cells after dendritic cell vaccination. At the level of the study: Three intradermal dendritic cell vaccine injections were given every two weeks.

Libraries were prepared by immunoSEQ multiplex PCR; TCRdb keeps only in-frame clonotypes and omits some of them. The data show 60,000 or so clones, about nine tenths seen once. Time point: after dendritic cell vaccination, including at tumor progression/relapse. The input for sequencing was blood, taken after dendritic cell vaccination. The V call is TRBV5-4, the J call TRBJ1-6; the D is unclear. The sequence was collected from a human donor with glioblastoma. The CDR3, as DNA: TGTGCCAGCAGCAAGACACCTATCTCCTATAATTCCCCCCTCCACTTT. Protein: CASSKTPISYNSPLHF.